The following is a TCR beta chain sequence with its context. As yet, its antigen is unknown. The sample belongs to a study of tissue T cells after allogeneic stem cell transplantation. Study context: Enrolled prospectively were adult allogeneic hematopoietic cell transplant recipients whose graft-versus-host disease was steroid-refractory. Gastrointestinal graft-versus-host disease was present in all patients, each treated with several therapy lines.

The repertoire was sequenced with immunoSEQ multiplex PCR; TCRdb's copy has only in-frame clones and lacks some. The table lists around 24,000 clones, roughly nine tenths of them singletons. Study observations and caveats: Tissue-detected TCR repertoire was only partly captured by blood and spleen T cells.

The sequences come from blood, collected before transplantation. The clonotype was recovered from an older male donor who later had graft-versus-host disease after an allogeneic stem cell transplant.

The DNA of the CDR3 is TGTGCCAGCAGTTCCGACCCCCGGGACTTGAACTATGGCTACACCTTC. Residues: CASSSDPRDLNYGYTF. The V and J genes are TRBV27 and TRBJ1-2, with TRBD1 as a possible D gene (5 bases). Germline V gives CDR1 MNHEY, CDR2 SMNVEV (reference sequence). The germline V and J ends were trimmed by 4 bases and 2 bases, with 17 bases remaining between them. This CDR3 spans 16 amino acids.